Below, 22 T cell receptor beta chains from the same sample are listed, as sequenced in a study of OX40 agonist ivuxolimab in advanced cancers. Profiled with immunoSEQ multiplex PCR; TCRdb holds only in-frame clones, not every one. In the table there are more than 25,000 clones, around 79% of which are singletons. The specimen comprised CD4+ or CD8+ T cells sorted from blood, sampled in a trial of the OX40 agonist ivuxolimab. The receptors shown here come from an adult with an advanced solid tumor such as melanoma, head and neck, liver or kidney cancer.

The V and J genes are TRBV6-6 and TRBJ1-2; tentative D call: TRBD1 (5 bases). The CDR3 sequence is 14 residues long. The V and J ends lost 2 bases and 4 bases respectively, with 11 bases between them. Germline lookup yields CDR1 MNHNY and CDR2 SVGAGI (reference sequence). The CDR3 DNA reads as TGTGCCAGCAGTTACGGCCAGGGCGGCTATGGCTACACCTTC. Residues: CASSYGQGGYGYTF.

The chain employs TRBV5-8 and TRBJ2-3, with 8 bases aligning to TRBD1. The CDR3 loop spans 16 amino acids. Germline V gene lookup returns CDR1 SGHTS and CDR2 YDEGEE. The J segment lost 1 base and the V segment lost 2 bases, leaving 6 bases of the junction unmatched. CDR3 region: CASSFGMTGGTDTQYF. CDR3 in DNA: TGTGCCAGCAGCTTTGGGATGACAGGGGGCACAGATACGCAGTATTTT.

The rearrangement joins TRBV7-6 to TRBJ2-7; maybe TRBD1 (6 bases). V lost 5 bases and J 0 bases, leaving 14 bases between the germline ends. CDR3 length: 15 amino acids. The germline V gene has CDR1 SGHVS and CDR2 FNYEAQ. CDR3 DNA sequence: TGTGCCAGCAGCGCTACAGGGTTGAGCTCCTACGAGCAGTACTTC. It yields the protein CASSATGLSSYEQYF.

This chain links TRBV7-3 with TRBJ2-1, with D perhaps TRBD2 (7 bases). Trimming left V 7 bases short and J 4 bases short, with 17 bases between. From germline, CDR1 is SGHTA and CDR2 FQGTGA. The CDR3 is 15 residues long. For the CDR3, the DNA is TGTGCCAGCACCCTTATCGGGGGGACATACAATGAGCAGTTCTTC. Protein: CASTLIGGTYNEQFF.

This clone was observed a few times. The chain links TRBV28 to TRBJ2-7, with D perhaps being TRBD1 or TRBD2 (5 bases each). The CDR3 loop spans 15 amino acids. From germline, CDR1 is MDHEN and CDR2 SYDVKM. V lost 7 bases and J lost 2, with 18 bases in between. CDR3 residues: CASKPSGTSPYEQYF. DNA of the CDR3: TGTGCCAGCAAACCCTCAGGGACGTCCCCCTACGAGCAGTACTTC.

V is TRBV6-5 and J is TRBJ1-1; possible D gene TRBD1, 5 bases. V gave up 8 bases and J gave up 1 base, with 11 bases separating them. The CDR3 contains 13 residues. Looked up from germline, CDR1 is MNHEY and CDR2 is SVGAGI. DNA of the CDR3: TGTGCCAGCTCGGGGACGGCGAACACTGAAGCTTTCTTT. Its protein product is CASSGTANTEAFF.

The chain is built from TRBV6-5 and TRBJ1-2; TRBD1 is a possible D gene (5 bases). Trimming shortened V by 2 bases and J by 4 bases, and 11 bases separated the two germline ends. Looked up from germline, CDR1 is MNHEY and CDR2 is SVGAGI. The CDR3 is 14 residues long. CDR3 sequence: CASSYGQGGYGYTF. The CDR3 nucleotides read TGTGCCAGCAGTTACGGCCAGGGCGGCTATGGCTACACCTTC.

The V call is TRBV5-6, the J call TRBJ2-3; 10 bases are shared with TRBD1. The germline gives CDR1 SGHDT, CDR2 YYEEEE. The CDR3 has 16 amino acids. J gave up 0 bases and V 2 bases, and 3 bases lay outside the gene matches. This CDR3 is CASSFGTGVSTDTQYF. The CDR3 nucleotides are TGTGCCAGCAGCTTCGGGACAGGGGTTAGCACAGATACGCAGTATTTT.

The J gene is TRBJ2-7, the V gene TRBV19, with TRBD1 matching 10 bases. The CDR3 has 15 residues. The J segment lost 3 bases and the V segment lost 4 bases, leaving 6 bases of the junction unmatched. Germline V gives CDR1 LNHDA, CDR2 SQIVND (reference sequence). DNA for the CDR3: TGTGCCAGTAGTAGGGAGGACAGGGGGTACTACGAGCAGTACTTC. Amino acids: CASSREDRGYYEQYF.

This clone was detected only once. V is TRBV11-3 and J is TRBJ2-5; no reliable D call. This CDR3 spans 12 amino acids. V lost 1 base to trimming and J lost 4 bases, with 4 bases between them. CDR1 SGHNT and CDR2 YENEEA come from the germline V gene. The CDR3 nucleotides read TGTGCCAGCAGCTTAGGAGCAGAGACCCAGTACTTC. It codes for CASSLGAETQYF.

The CDR3: CASSVEGTGGYEQYF. The DNA of the CDR3 is TGTGCCAGCAGCGTAGAAGGGACAGGGGGGTACGAGCAGTACTTC. This chain connects TRBV9 to TRBJ2-7, with TRBD1 matching 11 bases. The V gene end was trimmed by 0 bases and the J gene end by 4 bases; junction bases not matched to a gene: 3. There are 15 residues in the CDR3. The germline V gene encodes CDR1 SGDLS and CDR2 YYNGEE.

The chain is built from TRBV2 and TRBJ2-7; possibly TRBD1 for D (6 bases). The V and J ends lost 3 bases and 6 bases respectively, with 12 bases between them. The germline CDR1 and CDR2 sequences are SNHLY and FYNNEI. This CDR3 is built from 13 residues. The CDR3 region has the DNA TGTGCCAGCAGTGAGGGGGCCCACAGCGAGCAGTACTTC. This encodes CASSEGAHSEQYF.

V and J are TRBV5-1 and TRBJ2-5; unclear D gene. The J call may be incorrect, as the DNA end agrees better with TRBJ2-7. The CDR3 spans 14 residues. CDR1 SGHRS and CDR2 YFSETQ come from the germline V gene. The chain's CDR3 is CASSLVGNSYEQYF. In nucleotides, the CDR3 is TGCGCCAGCAGCTTGGTGGGTAACTCCTACGAGCAGTACTTC.

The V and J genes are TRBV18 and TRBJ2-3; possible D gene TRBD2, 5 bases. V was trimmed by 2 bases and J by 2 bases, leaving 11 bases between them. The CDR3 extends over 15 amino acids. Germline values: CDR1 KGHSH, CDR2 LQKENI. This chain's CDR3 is CASSPWQRNTDTQYF. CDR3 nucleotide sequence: TGTGCCAGCTCACCATGGCAGCGGAACACAGATACGCAGTATTTT.

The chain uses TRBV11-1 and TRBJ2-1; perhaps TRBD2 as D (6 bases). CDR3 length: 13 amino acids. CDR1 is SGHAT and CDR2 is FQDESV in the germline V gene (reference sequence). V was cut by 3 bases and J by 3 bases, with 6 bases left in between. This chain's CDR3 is CASSFGGYNEQFF. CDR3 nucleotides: TGTGCCAGCAGCTTCGGGGGCTACAATGAGCAGTTCTTC.

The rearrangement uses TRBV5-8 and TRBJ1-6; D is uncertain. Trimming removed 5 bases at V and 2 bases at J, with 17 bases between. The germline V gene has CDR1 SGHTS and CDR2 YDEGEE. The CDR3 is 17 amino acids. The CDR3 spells CASRVRSAGPYNSPLHF. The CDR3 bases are TGTGCCAGCAGGGTGCGGTCAGCGGGCCCCTATAATTCACCCCTCCACTTT.

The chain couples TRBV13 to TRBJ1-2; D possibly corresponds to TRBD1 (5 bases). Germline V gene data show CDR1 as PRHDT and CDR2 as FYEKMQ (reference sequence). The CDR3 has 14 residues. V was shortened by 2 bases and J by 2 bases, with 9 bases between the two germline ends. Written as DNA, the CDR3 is TGTGCCAGCAGCTTATCCAGACAGAACTATGGCTACACCTTC. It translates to CASSLSRQNYGYTF.

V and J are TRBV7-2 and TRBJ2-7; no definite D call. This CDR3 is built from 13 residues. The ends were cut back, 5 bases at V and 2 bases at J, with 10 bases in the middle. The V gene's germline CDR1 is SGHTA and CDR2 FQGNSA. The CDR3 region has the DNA TGTGCCAGCAGCCCGGAAAGGACCTACGAGCAGTACTTC. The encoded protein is CASSPERTYEQYF.

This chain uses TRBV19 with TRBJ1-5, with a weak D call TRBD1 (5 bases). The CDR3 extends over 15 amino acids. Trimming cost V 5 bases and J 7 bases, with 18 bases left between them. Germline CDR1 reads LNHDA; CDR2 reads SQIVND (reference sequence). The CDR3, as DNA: TGTGCCAGTAGTTCCCGGGGGGAGGAAGGACAGCCCCAGCATTTT. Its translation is CASSSRGEEGQPQHF. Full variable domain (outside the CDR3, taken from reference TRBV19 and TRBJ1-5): DGGITQSPKYLFRKEGQNVTLSCEQNLNHDAMYWYRQDPGQGLRLIYYSQIVNDFQKGDIAEGYSVSREKKESFPLTVTSAQKNPTAFYLCASSSRGEEGQPQHFGDGTRLSIL.

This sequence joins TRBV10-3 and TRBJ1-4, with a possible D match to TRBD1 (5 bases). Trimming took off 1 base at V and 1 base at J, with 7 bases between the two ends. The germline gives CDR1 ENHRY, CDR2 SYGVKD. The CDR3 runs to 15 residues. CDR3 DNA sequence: TGTGCCATCAGTGAGTTGCAGGGAACTAATGAAAAACTGTTTTTT. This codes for CAISELQGTNEKLFF.

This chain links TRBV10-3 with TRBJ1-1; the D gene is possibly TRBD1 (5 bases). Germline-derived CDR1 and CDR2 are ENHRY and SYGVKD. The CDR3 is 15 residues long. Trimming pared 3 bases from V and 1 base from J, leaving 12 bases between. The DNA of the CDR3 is TGTGCCATCAGTGACAGGGATTTAGAGAACACTGAAGCTTTCTTT. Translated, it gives CAISDRDLENTEAFF.

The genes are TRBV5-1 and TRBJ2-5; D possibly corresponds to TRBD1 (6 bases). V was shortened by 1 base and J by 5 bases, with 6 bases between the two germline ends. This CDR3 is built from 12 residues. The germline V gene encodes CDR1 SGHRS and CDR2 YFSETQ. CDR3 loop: CASSLTGETQYF. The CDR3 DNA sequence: TGCGCCAGCAGCTTGACAGGGGAGACCCAGTACTTC.